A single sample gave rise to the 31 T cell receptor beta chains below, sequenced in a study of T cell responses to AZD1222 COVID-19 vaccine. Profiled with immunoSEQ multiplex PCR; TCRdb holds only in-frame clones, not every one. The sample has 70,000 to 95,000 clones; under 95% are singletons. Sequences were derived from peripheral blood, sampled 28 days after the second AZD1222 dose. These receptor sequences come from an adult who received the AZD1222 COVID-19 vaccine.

In DNA, the CDR3 is TGTGCCAGCAGCCGAGGGGGGGGACCGCTGGGAGGCTACACCTTC. Residues: CASSRGGGPLGGYTF. This chain uses TRBV28 with TRBJ1-2; possibly TRBD1 for D (6 bases). Germline-derived CDR1 and CDR2 are MDHEN and SYDVKM. The CDR3 covers 15 residues. The V end lost 6 bases, the J end lost 8 bases, and 22 bases lay between the germline ends.

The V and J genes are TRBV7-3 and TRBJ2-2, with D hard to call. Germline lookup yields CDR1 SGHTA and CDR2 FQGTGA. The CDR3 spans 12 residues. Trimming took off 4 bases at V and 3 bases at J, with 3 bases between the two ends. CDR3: CASSSYTGELFF. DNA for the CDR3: TGTGCCAGCAGCTCCTACACCGGGGAGCTGTTTTTT.

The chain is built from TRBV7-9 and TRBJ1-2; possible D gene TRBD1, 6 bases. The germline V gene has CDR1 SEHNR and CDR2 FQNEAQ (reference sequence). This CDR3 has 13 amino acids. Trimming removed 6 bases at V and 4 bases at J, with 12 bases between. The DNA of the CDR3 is TGTGCCAGCAGGCATAGGGGGGGCTATGGCTACACCTTC. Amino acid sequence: CASRHRGGYGYTF.

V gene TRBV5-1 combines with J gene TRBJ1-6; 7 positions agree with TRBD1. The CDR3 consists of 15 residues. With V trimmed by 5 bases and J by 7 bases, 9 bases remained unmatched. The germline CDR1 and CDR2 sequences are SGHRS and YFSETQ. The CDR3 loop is CASRPPGQTNSPLHF. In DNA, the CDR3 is TGCGCCAGCAGACCACCGGGACAGACAAATTCACCCCTCCACTTT.

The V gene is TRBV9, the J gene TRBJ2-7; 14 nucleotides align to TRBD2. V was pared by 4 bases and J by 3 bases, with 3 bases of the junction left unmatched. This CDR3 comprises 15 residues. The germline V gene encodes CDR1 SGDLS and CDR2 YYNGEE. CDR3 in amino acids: CASSPGTSGSYEQYF. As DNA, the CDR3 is TGTGCCAGCAGCCCCGGGACTAGCGGGAGCTACGAGCAGTACTTC.

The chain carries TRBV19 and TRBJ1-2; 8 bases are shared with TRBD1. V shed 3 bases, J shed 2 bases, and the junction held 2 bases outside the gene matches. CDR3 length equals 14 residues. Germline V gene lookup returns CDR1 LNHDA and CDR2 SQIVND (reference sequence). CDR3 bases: TGTGCCAGTAGTATCCGACAGGGGAACTATGGCTACACCTTC. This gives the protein CASSIRQGNYGYTF.

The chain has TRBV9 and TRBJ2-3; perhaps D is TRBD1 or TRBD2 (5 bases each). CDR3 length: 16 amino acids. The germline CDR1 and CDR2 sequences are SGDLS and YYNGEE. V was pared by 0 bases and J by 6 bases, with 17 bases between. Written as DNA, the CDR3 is TGTGCCAGCAGCGTAGGGTTCGGGGCTGGACGGGATACGCAGTATTTT. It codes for CASSVGFGAGRDTQYF. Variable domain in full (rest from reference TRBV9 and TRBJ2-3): DSGVTQTPKHLITATGQRVTLRCSPRSGDLSVYWYQQSLDQGLQFLIQYYNGEERAKGNILERFSAQQFPDLHSELNLSSLELGDSALYFCASSVGFGAGRDTQYFGPGTRLTVL.

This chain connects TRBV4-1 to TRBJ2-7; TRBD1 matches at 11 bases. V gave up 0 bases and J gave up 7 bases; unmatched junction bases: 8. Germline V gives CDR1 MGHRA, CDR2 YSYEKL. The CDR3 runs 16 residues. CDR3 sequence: CASSQEGGQGAGEQYF. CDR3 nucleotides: TGCGCCAGCAGCCAAGAAGGAGGACAGGGGGCGGGGGAGCAGTACTTC.

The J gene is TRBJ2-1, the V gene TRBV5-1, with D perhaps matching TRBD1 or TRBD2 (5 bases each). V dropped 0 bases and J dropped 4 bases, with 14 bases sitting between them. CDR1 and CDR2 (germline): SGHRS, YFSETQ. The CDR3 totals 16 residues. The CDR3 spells CASSLAGTVRYNEQFF. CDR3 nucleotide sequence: TGCGCCAGCAGCTTGGCGGGGACGGTGAGATACAATGAGCAGTTCTTC.

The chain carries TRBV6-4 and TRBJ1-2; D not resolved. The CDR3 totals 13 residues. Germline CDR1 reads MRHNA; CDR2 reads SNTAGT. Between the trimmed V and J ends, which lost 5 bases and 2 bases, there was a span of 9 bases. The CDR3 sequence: CASSRTFNYGYTF. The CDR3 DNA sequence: TGTGCCAGCAGTCGGACGTTCAACTATGGCTACACCTTC.

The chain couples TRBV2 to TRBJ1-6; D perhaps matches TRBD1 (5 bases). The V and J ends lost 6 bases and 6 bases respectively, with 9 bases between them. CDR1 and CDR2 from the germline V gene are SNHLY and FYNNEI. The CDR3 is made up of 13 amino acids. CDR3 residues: CASSGQPNSPLHF. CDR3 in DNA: TGTGCCAGCAGCGGACAACCTAATTCACCCCTCCACTTT.

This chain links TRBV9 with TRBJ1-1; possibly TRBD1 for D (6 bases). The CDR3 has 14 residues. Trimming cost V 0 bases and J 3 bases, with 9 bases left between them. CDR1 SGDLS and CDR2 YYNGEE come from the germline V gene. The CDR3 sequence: CASSVGGPDTEAFF. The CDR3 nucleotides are TGTGCCAGCAGCGTAGGGGGGCCGGACACTGAAGCTTTCTTT.

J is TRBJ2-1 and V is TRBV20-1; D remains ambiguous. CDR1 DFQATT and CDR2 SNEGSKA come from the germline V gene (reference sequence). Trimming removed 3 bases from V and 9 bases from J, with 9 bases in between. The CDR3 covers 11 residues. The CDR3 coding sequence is TGCAGTGCTAGTTATGGATTTGAGCAGTTCTTC. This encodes CSASYGFEQFF.

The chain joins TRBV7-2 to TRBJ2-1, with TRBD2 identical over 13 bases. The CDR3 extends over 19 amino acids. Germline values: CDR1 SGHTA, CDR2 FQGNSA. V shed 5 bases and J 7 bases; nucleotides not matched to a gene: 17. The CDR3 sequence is CASSIQGIGLAGVLNEQFF. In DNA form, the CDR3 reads TGTGCCAGCAGCATACAGGGGATCGGACTAGCGGGAGTTTTGAATGAGCAGTTCTTC.

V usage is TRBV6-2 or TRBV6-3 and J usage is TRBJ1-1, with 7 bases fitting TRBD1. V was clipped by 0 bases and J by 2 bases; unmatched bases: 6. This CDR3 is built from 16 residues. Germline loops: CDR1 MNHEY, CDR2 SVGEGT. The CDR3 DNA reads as TGTGCCAGCAGTTACTCTTCCGGGACAGCAAACACTGAAGCTTTCTTT. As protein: CASSYSSGTANTEAFF.

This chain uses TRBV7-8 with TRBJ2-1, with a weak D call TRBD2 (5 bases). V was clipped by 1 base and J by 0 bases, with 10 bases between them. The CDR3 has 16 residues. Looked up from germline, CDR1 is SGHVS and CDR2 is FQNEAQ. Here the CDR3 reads CASSLGRASSYNEQFF. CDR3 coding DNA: TGTGCCAGCAGCTTAGGGCGGGCCAGCTCCTACAATGAGCAGTTCTTC.

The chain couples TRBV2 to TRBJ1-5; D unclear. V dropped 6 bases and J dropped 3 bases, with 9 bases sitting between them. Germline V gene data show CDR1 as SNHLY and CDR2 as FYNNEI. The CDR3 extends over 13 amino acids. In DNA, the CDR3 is TGTGCCAGCAGGCTAGAGAACAATCAGCCCCAGCATTTT. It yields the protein CASRLENNQPQHF.

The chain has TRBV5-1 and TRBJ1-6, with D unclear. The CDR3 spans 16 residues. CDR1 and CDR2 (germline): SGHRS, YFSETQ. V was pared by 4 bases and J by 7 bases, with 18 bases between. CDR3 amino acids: CASSVSPPGLNSPLHF. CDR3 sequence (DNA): TGCGCCAGCAGCGTGAGTCCCCCGGGGTTGAATTCACCCCTCCACTTT.

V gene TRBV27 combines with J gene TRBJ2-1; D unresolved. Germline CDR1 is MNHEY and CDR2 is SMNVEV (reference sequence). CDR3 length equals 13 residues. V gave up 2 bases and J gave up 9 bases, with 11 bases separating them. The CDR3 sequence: CASSLQDYGEQFF. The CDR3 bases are TGTGCCAGCAGTTTACAGGATTACGGTGAGCAGTTCTTC.

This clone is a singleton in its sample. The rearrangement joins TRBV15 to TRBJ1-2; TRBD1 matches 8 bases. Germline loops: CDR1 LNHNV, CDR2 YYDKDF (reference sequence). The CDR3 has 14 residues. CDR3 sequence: CASSGSGRGHGYTF. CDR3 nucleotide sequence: TGTGCGTCCTCGGGGTCGGGCAGGGGGCATGGCTACACCTTC.

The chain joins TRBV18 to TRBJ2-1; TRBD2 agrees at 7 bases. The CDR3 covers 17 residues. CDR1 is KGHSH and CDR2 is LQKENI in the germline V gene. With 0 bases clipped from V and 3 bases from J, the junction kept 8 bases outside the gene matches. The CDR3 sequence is CASSPPGGGLYYNEQFF. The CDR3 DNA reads TGTGCCAGCTCACCACCGGGGGGGGGACTGTACTACAATGAGCAGTTCTTC.

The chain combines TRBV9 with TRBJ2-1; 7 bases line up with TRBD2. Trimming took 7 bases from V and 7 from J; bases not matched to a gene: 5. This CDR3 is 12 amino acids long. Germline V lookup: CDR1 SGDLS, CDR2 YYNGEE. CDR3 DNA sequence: TGTGCCAGCTCACGGGAGGAGAATGAGCAGTTCTTC. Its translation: CASSREENEQFF. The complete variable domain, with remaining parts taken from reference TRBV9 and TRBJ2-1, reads DSGVTQTPKHLITATGQRVTLRCSPRSGDLSVYWYQQSLDQGLQFLIQYYNGEERAKGNILERFSAQQFPDLHSELNLSSLELGDSALYFCASSREENEQFFGPGTRLTVL.

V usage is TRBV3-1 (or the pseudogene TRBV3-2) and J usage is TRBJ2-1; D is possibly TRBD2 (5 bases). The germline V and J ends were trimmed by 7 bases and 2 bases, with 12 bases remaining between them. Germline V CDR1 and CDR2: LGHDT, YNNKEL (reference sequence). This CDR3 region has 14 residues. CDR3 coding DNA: TGTGCCAGCACCCCTAGGAGGACCTACAATGAGCAGTTCTTC. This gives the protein CASTPRRTYNEQFF.

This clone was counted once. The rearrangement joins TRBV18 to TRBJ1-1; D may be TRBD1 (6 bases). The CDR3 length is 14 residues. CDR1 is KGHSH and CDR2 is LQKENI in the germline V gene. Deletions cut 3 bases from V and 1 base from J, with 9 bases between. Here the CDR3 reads CASSPGTPNTEAFF. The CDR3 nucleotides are TGTGCCAGCTCACCCGGGACACCGAACACTGAAGCTTTCTTT.

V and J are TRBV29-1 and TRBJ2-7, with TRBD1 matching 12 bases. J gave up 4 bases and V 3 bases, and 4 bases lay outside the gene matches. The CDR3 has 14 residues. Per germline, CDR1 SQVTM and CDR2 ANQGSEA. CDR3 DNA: TGCAGCGTTGACGGGACAGGGGGCCTATACGAGCAGTACTTC. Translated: CSVDGTGGLYEQYF.

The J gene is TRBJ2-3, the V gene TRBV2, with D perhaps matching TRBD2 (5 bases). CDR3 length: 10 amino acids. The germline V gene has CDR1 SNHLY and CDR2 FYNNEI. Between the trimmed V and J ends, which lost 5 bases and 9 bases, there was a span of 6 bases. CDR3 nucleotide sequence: TGTGCCAGCAGTCGGGGAACGCAGTATTTT. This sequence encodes CASSRGTQYF.

The CDR3 is CARRTSGQETQYF. In nucleotides, the CDR3 is TGTGCCAGAAGGACTAGCGGCCAAGAGACCCAGTACTTC. The gene calls are TRBV2 and TRBJ2-5, with 10 nucleotides matching TRBD2. The germline V gene has CDR1 SNHLY and CDR2 FYNNEI. The CDR3 runs to 13 residues. Trimming cost V 9 bases and J 1 base; bases outside gene matches: 2. Full variable domain (rest looked up from reference TRBV2 and TRBJ2-5): EPEVTQTPSHQVTQMGQEVILRCVPISNHLYFYWYRQILGQKVEFLVSFYNNEISEKSEIFDDQFSVERPDGSNFTLKIRSTKLEDSAMYFCARRTSGQETQYFGPGTRLLVL.

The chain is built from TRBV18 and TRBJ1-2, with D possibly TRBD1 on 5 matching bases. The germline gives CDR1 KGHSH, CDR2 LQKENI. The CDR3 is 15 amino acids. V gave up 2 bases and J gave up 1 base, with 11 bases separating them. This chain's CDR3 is CASSPSRDHNYGYTF. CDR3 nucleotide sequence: TGTGCCAGCTCACCATCCCGGGACCATAACTATGGCTACACCTTC. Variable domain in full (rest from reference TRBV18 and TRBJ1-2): NAGVMQNPRHLVRRRGQEARLRCSPMKGHSHVYWYRQLPEEGLKFMVYLQKENIIDESGMPKERFSAEFPKEGPSILRIQQVVRGDSAAYFCASSPSRDHNYGYTFGSGTRLTVV.

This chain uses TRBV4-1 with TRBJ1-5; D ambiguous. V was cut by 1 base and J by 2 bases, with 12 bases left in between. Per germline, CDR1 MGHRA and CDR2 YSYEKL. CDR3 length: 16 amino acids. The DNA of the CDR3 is TGCGCCAGCAGCCAAGTAGCAGGTCAACGCAATCAGCCCCAGCATTTT. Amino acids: CASSQVAGQRNQPQHF.

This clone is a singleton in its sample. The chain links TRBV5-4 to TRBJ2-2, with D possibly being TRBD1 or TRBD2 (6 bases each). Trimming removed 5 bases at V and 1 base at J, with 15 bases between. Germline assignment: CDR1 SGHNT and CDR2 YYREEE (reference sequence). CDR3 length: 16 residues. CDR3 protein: CASRPVGGRNTGELFF. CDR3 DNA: TGTGCCAGCAGGCCAGTGGGGGGCAGGAACACCGGGGAGCTGTTTTTT. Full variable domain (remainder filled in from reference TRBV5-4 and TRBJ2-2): ETGVTQSPTHLIKTRGQQVTLRCSSQSGHNTVSWYQQALGQGPQFIFQYYREEENGRGNFPPRFSGLQFPNYSSELNVNALELDDSALYLCASRPVGGRNTGELFFGEGSRLTVL.

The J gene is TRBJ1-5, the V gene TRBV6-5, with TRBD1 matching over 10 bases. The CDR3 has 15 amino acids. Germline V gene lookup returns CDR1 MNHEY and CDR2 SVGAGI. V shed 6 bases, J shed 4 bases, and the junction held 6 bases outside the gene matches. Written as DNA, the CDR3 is TGTGCCAGCAGAGGGGACAGGGGAGGGAATCAGCCCCAGCATTTT. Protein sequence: CASRGDRGGNQPQHF.